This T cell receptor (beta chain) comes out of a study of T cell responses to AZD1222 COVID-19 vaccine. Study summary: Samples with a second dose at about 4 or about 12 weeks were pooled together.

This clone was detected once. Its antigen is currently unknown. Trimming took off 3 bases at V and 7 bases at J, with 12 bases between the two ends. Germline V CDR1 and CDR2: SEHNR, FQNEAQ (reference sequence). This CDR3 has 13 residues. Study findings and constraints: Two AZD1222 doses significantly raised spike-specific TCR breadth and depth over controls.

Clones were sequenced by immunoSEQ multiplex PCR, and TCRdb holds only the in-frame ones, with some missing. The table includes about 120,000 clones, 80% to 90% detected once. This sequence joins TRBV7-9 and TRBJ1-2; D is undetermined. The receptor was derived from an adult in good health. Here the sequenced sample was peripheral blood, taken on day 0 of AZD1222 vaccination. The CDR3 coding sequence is TGTGCCAGCAGCTTGGGCCCAAGCACTGGCTACACCTTC. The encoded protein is CASSLGPSTGYTF. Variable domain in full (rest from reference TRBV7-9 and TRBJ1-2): DTGVSQNPRHKITKRGQNVTFRCDPISEHNRLYWYRQTLGQGPEFLTYFQNEAQLEKSRLLSDRFSAERPKGSFSTLEIQRTEQGDSAMYLCASSLGPSTGYTFGSGTRLTVV.